One and the same sample provided the 13 T cell receptor beta chains below, sequenced in a study of early T cells in non-severe SARS-CoV-2 infection. TCRdb re-analysed the 5' RACE reads in MiXCR, keeping a single row per CDR3 protein. In the table there are some 71,000 distinct CDR3 sequences, about 10% of which are singletons. The source material was whole blood, sampled at baseline. Source of these receptors: an adult who was a healthcare worker with PCR-confirmed SARS-CoV-2 infection or an uninfected control (not recorded which).

This clonotype was seen many times. The rearrangement joins TRBV4-2 to TRBJ2-3, with D tentatively TRBD2 (6 bases). V was trimmed by 4 bases and J by 2 bases, leaving 16 bases between them. The CDR3 is 16 amino acids. Germline-derived CDR1 and CDR2 are LGHNA and YNFKEQ. The CDR3 loop reads CASSPWGTDNTDTQYF. The DNA of the CDR3 is TGTGCCAGCAGCCCCTGGGGGACTGACAACACAGATACGCAGTATTTT.

The chain links TRBV20-1 to TRBJ2-1, with 8 bases lining up with TRBD1. The junction had 4 bases not matched to a gene; V was cut back by 8 bases and J by 1 base. Per the germline V gene, CDR1 is DFQATT and CDR2 is SNEGSKA (reference sequence). This CDR3 comprises 13 residues. The CDR3 nucleotides read TGCAGTTCGACAGGGGATTCCTACAATGAGCAGTTCTTC. This codes for CSSTGDSYNEQFF.

The CDR3 bases are TGTGCCAGCAGCTTAGCGGGGACAGCGAATGAAAAACTGTTTTTT. Translating gives CASSLAGTANEKLFF. The chain has TRBV7-2 and TRBJ1-4, with TRBD1 matching 7 bases. Trimming took 0 bases from V and 5 from J; bases not matched to a gene: 3. The CDR3 is 15 amino acids. The germline V gene encodes CDR1 SGHTA and CDR2 FQGNSA.

This clonotype was counted a few times. The rearrangement uses TRBV7-2 and TRBJ1-2; D is possibly TRBD1 (6 bases). There are 13 residues in the CDR3. V lost 8 bases and J lost 1, with 11 bases in between. Germline assignment: CDR1 SGHTA and CDR2 FQGNSA. The CDR3 sequence: CASQDRNNYGYTF. CDR3 bases: TGTGCCAGCCAGGACAGAAATAACTATGGCTACACCTTC.

The CDR3 here is CASSSGATQYF. CDR3 sequence (DNA): TGTGCCAGCAGCTCGGGGGCTACGCAGTATTTT. The chain employs TRBV7-2 and TRBJ2-3, with D perhaps matching TRBD1 or TRBD2 (6 bases each). Germline CDR1 and CDR2: SGHTA and FQGNSA. The CDR3 contains 11 residues. V lost 4 bases to trimming and J lost 8 bases, with 7 bases between them.

This chain uses TRBV7-3 with TRBJ2-2; D is perhaps TRBD2 (6 bases). V was shortened by 0 bases and J by 2 bases, with 13 bases between the two germline ends. CDR3 length: 17 amino acids. Germline lookup yields CDR1 SGHTA and CDR2 FQGTGA. CDR3 loop: CASSLTFFSGNTGELFF. For the CDR3, the DNA is TGTGCCAGCAGCTTAACGTTTTTTAGCGGCAACACCGGGGAGCTGTTTTTT.

This clonotype was counted a few times. This chain uses TRBV4-1 with TRBJ1-1; the D is unclear. The CDR3 covers 14 residues. Germline CDR1 MGHRA, CDR2 YSYEKL. The germline V and J ends were trimmed by 4 bases and 0 bases, with 9 bases remaining between them. Here the CDR3 DNA reads TGCGCCAGCAGCCTACAGCGCATGAACACTGAAGCTTTCTTT. This encodes CASSLQRMNTEAFF.

This clonotype was seen repeatedly, ten times or more. The chain carries TRBV24-1 and TRBJ2-1; either TRBD1 or TRBD2 may fit D (5 bases each). This CDR3 region has 15 residues. CDR1 and CDR2 (germline): KGHDR, SFDVKD. Trimming removed 5 bases from V and 0 bases from J, with 10 bases in between. The CDR3 sequence: CATSGGRTSYNEQFF. The CDR3 DNA reads as TGTGCCACCAGTGGGGGACGGACCTCCTACAATGAGCAGTTCTTC.

This clonotype was observed many times. The rearrangement uses TRBV5-1 and TRBJ1-2, with TRBD1 identical over 11 bases. Looked up from germline, CDR1 is SGHRS and CDR2 is YFSETQ. V lost 4 bases, J lost 4 bases, and 3 bases stayed unmatched. The CDR3 loop spans 14 amino acids. CDR3 loop: CASSTGTGGYGYTF. The CDR3 nucleotides are TGCGCCAGCAGCACCGGGACAGGGGGCTATGGCTACACCTTC.

There are a few counts of this clonotype. This chain uses TRBV3-1 with TRBJ2-1; D perhaps matches TRBD2 (5 bases). The CDR3 is made up of 15 amino acids. With 0 bases removed from V and 4 bases from J, the gap between germline ends came to 10 bases. Germline V lookup: CDR1 LGHDT, CDR2 YNNKEL (reference sequence). CDR3 coding DNA: TGTGCCAGCAGCCAAGACGGGGTTCCGTACAATGAGCAGTTCTTC. It codes for CASSQDGVPYNEQFF.

This clonotype has just a few counts. The rearrangement joins TRBV15 to TRBJ1-4; D gene unclear. V lost 0 bases and J 2 bases, leaving 7 bases between the germline ends. Germline V gives CDR1 LNHNV, CDR2 YYDKDF (reference sequence). The CDR3 covers 15 residues. This chain's CDR3 is CATSRDGRTNEKLFF. For the CDR3, the DNA is TGTGCCACCAGCAGAGATGGACGGACTAATGAAAAACTGTTTTTT.

The chain has TRBV20-1 and TRBJ2-1; D might be TRBD1 or TRBD2, each matching 5 bases. Trimming left V 3 bases short and J 3 bases short, with 12 bases between. The CDR3 totals 14 residues. In germline, CDR1 is DFQATT, CDR2 SNEGSKA (reference sequence). The CDR3, as DNA: TGCAGTGCTAGGCAGTGGGGGAACTACAATGAGCAGTTCTTC. Amino acid sequence: CSARQWGNYNEQFF.

At least ten counts were recorded for this clonotype. The genes are TRBV19 and TRBJ2-1; the D gene is possibly TRBD2 (6 bases). The germline CDR1 and CDR2 sequences are LNHDA and SQIVND (reference sequence). Trimming cost V 5 bases and J 6 bases, with 23 bases left between them. The CDR3 loop spans 17 amino acids. The CDR3 loop reads CASSHAGGTVLSNEQFF. DNA of the CDR3: TGTGCCAGTAGTCATGCGGGTGGGACTGTGTTATCCAATGAGCAGTTCTTC.